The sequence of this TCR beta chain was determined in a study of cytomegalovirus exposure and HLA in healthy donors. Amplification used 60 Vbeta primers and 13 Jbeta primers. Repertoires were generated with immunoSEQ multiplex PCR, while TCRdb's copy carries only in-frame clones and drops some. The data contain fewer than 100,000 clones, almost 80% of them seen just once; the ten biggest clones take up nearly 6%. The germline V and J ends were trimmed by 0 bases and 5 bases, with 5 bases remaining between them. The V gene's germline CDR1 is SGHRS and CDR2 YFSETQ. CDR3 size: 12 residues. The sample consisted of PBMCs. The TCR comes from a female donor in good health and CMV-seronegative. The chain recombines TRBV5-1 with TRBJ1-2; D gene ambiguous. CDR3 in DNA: TGCGCCAGCAGCTTGGATCAGTATGGCTACACCTTC. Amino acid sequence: CASSLDQYGYTF.